This T cell receptor (beta chain) was found in a study of T cell repertoires in cytomegalovirus infection (dated by TCRdb to the late 2010s). The study in broad terms: Donor HLA type was relevant to the analysis, because carriage of CMV infection together with the matching HLA type was indicated by public TCR beta signatures. Here is what the overall study found, with its caveats: The ex vivo response was dominated by HLA-C-restricted CMV-specific TCR beta clonotypes, and the single most frequent clonotype in two of eight donors was supplied by these HLA-C-restricted clonotypes. In both this cohort and an independent approximately 350-donor cohort, the cumulative frequency of public TCR beta family members distinguished carriers of CMV infection plus the relevant HLA type.

The CDR3, cysteine through phenylalanine, is 15 amino acids long. Just the 45-base CDR3 DNA is kept, in frame starting at base 1. The V end loses 4 bases and the J end loses 5 bases, and a stretch of 17 bases separates them. CDR1 and CDR2 were assigned from the germline V gene as SGHDN and FVKESK. Turning to this clonotype: The antigen it recognizes is unknown. Base-call qualities are not available, and no considerably larger clone is one nucleotide away.

These reads were obtained on an Illumina HiSeq 1500. Using fastp trimming at Q25 and MiXCR clonotype assembly, TCRdb reanalyzed the public sequencing data and kept in-frame beta chains. A single entry per CDR3 protein holds the most common genes and DNA from its merged rows. The sample table lists some 150,000 distinct CDR3 sequences, about 6.5% of them with a count of one. The ten largest clonotypes hold over 15% of the sample. The chain uses TRBV14 and TRBJ1-1; the D gene is unclear. The material sequenced was PBMCs. The TCR originated in a human donor in good health (CMV status not recorded). Some clones in this sample may be carry-over from other donors' samples. The DNA sequence is given as TGTGCCAGCAGCCCCCACGGCGGGGATGGGACTGAAGCTTTCTTT. Its coded protein is CASSPHGGDGTEAFF.